This T cell receptor (beta chain) derives from a study of T cell responses to AZD1222 COVID-19 vaccine. In germline, CDR1 is DFQATT, CDR2 SNEGSKA (reference sequence). CDR3 length equals 14 residues. V was clipped by 3 bases and J by 0 bases, with 9 bases between them. As concerns this clone: Its antigen is unknown.

Study observations and caveats: The study reported that nearly half of spike-specific TCRs target unmutated variant regions.

Libraries were prepared by immunoSEQ multiplex PCR; TCRdb keeps only in-frame clonotypes and omits some of them. Among about 120,000 clones listed, about nine tenths were seen once. The input for sequencing was peripheral blood, taken on day 0 of AZD1222 vaccination. This TCR derives from an adult in good health. The chain combines TRBV20-1 with TRBJ2-1; the D gene is possibly TRBD2 (5 bases). CDR3 sequence: CSASRGSSYNEQFF. In DNA form, the CDR3 reads TGCAGTGCTAGTCGGGGTAGCTCCTACAATGAGCAGTTCTTC.